A selection of T cell receptor beta chains follows, all from one sample in a study of T cell repertoires and HLA-DP antigens. The method was immunoSEQ multiplex PCR; TCRdb's version includes in-frame clones alone and lacks a portion of them. Here the sample spans around 90,000 clones, about 89% being singletons. For these receptors, no antigen is known. The sequenced material came from CD4+ T cells from PBMCs. Source of these receptors: a man aged 50 to 59 in good health and CMV-seronegative. Each CDR3 is given with its conserved first and last residue. A D gene is named only where the DNA matches it firmly. For some rows the clone size is stated as once, few or many, or as a class when expanded; others skip it.

CDR3 length	V gene	D gene	clone size	J gene	CDR3 protein	CDR3 DNA
14	TRBV30	-	-	TRBJ1-6	CAWTRESYNSPLHF	TGTGCCTGGACCCGGGAATCCTATAATTCACCCCTCCACTTT
12	TRBV6-5	-	-	TRBJ1-1	CASRSVNTEAFF	TGTGCCAGCAGATCAGTGAACACTGAAGCTTTCTTT
14	TRBV25-1	-	-	TRBJ2-3	CASSERQITDTQYF	TGTGCCAGCAGTGAAAGGCAGATCACAGATACGCAGTATTTT
14	TRBV19	TRBD1	-	TRBJ2-3	CASRTGGATDTQYF	TGTGCCAGCAGGACAGGGGGCGCCACAGATACGCAGTATTTT
14	TRBV4-2	-	few	TRBJ1-2	CASSQERGSYGYTF	TGTGCCAGCAGCCAAGAGCGGGGATCCTATGGCTACACCTTC
15	TRBV6-5	-	-	TRBJ1-6	CASSYVPFPNSPLHF	TGTGCCAGCAGTTACGTCCCGTTTCCTAATTCACCCCTCCACTTT
16	TRBV19	TRBD2	-	TRBJ2-1	CASSRSSASGLNEQFF	TGTGCCAGTAGTCGGTCCTCAGCTAGCGGGCTCAATGAGCAGTTCTTC
14	TRBV5-1	-	-	TRBJ1-1	CASSLGAMNTEAFF	TGCGCCAGCAGCTTGGGGGCAATGAACACTGAAGCTTTCTTT
15	TRBV25-1	TRBD2	-	TRBJ2-3	CASSEIAGVTDTQYF	TGTGCCAGCAGTGAAATAGCGGGGGTTACAGATACGCAGTATTTT
12	TRBV29-1	TRBD1	-	TRBJ2-7	CSVVRGRNEQYF	TGCAGCGTTGTAAGGGGGCGAAACGAGCAGTACTTC
18	TRBV27	-	-	TRBJ2-6	CASSLRRDRNSGANVLTF	TGTGCCAGCAGCCTCCGTCGGGACCGAAACTCTGGGGCCAACGTCCTGACTTTC
13	TRBV6-1	-	-	TRBJ1-1	CASSLVRETEAFF	TGTGCCAGCAGCCTCGTAAGGGAAACTGAAGCTTTCTTT
16	TRBV11-3	TRBD2	-	TRBJ2-2	CASSLGGLAGTGELFF	TGTGCCAGCAGCTTAGGCGGACTAGCGGGAACCGGGGAGCTGTTTTTT
16	TRBV7-3	-	-	TRBJ2-5	CASSLTRPPKQETQYF	TGTGCCAGCAGCTTAACGAGGCCGCCGAAGCAAGAGACCCAGTACTTC
19	TRBV11-1	TRBD1	once	TRBJ2-7	CASSFVAGTGIRVGYEQYF	TGTGCCAGCAGCTTTGTCGCCGGGACAGGGATTAGAGTTGGCTACGAGCAGTACTTC
15	TRBV7-2	-	-	TRBJ1-5	CASSYHSGPDQPQHF	TGTGCCAGCAGCTACCACTCGGGACCAGATCAGCCCCAGCATTTT
13	TRBV5-3	-	few	TRBJ1-2	CARSLTSDDGYTF	TGTGCCAGAAGCTTGACTTCAGATGACGGCTACACCTTC
16	TRBV5-4	-	few	TRBJ1-6	CASSPALGGDNSPLHF	TGTGCCAGCAGCCCAGCGTTGGGGGGCGATAATTCACCCCTCCACTTT
15	TRBV5-6	-	-	TRBJ1-2	CASSLVPRTNYGYTF	TGTGCCAGCAGCTTGGTGCCCCGGACTAACTATGGCTACACCTTC
14	TRBV6-5	TRBD2	-	TRBJ2-7	CASSPSGGRYEQYF	TGTGCCAGCAGTCCTAGCGGGGGTAGGTACGAGCAGTACTTC
15	TRBV10-3	TRBD1	-	TRBJ1-1	CAISTGGVLNTEAFF	TGTGCCATCTCTACAGGGGGCGTTTTGAACACTGAAGCTTTCTTT
14	TRBV29-1	-	-	TRBJ1-5	CSVADWDSNQPQHF	TGCAGCGTTGCGGACTGGGATAGCAATCAGCCCCAGCATTTT
13	TRBV5-1	TRBD1	-	TRBJ2-7	CASSLTGGYEQYF	TGCGCCAGCAGCTTGACAGGGGGCTACGAGCAGTACTTC
13	TRBV5-1	-	-	TRBJ2-4	CASSTSLGGIQYF	TGCGCCAGCAGCACATCTCTCGGGGGTATTCAGTACTTC
15	TRBV9	-	-	TRBJ2-3	CASSVAVAGPDTQYF	TGTGCCAGCAGCGTAGCGGTTGCGGGCCCAGATACGCAGTATTTT
14	TRBV5-3	TRBD2	-	TRBJ2-3	CARSARGGTDTQYF	TGTGCCAGAAGCGCGCGGGGGGGCACAGATACGCAGTATTTT
13	TRBV7-8	-	-	TRBJ2-1	CASSLGQPNEQFF	TGTGCCAGCAGCTTAGGGCAGCCCAATGAGCAGTTCTTC
12	TRBV25-1	-	-	TRBJ1-1	CASSESNFQAFF	TGTGCCAGCAGTGAATCTAATTTTCAAGCTTTCTTT
15	TRBV21-1	-	once	TRBJ2-5	CASGKGDFKWETQYF	TGTGCCAGCGGAAAGGGGGACTTTAAGTGGGAGACCCAGTACTTC
14	TRBV2	TRBD2	-	TRBJ2-1	CASSGVAGDHEQFF	TGTGCCAGCAGTGGGGTAGCGGGAGATCATGAGCAGTTCTTC
12	TRBV28	-	-	TRBJ1-2	CASRGSNYGYTF	TGTGCCAGCAGAGGGTCCAACTATGGCTACACCTTC
13	TRBV4-1	-	-	TRBJ2-5	CASRLGVGETQYF	TGCGCCAGCAGGCTAGGAGTTGGCGAGACCCAGTACTTC
15	TRBV5-1	-	-	TRBJ1-5	CASSLEEGRNQPQHF	TGCGCCAGCAGCTTGGAAGAGGGGCGGAATCAGCCCCAGCATTTT
15	TRBV2	-	-	TRBJ2-7	CASRPEAGRAYEQYF	TGTGCCAGCAGGCCCGAGGCAGGGAGAGCCTACGAGCAGTACTTC
14	TRBV7-4	-	-	TRBJ2-7	CASSLVAVSYEQYF	TGTGCCAGCAGCTTAGTGGCAGTCTCCTACGAGCAGTACTTC
11	TRBV7-2	-	-	TRBJ2-1	CASSSTNEQFF	TGTGCCAGCAGCTCCACCAATGAGCAGTTCTTC
15	TRBV6-1	-	-	TRBJ2-2	CASSGLTDNTGELFF	TGTGCCAGCAGTGGACTGACAGATAACACCGGGGAGCTGTTTTTT
14	TRBV4-3	-	-	TRBJ1-1	CASSQAQENTEAFF	TGCGCCAGCAGCCAAGCACAGGAGAACACTGAAGCTTTCTTT
16	TRBV7-2	-	few	TRBJ1-4	CASSPIKGGRGGKLFF	TGTGCCAGCAGCCCGATTAAAGGAGGACGCGGAGGAAAACTGTTTTTT
14	TRBV7-8	-	-	TRBJ1-1	CASSLTTVNTEAFF	TGTGCCAGCAGCCTAACGACAGTGAACACTGAAGCTTTCTTT
13	TRBV2	-	-	TRBJ2-7	CASKIKLGDEQYF	TGTGCCAGCAAGATAAAATTAGGCGACGAGCAGTACTTC
13	TRBV6-6	-	-	TRBJ1-4	CASRDPGSEKLFF	TGTGCCAGCAGGGACCCGGGGAGTGAAAAACTGTTTTTT
15	TRBV11-1	TRBD2	-	TRBJ2-7	CASSGQAGGPYEQYF	TGTGCCAGCAGCGGTCAAGCGGGAGGGCCCTACGAGCAGTACTTC
14	TRBV5-4	TRBD1	-	TRBJ2-5	CASSGTGGRETQYF	TGTGCCAGCAGCGGAACAGGGGGCCGGGAGACCCAGTACTTC
13	TRBV7-2	-	-	TRBJ2-3	CASSLPSTDTQYF	TGTGCCAGCAGCCTCCCAAGTACGGATACGCAGTATTTT
14	TRBV19	-	-	TRBJ1-5	CASSSGVRNQPQHF	TGTGCCAGTAGTAGCGGAGTTCGTAATCAGCCCCAGCATTTT
18	TRBV7-2	-	-	TRBJ2-3	CASSLYPPAGHTTDTQYF	TGTGCCAGCAGCTTATACCCCCCGGCAGGCCATACTACAGATACGCAGTATTTT